Listed here is a single TCR beta chain. The data belong to a study of blood T cell repertoires in COVID-19. Turning to the study itself: Samples taken during acute and convalescent COVID-19 were collected in the United States, Italy and Spain. Sample material is recorded as cDNA or gDNA derived from T cells, B-cell-depleted T cells, or PBMCs.

Per the study methods: Nucleated cell number was recorded as an estimate derived from reference gene primer amplification. This table comes from immunoSEQ multiplex PCR, and its TCRdb copy is limited to in-frame clones, with some not included. V, J and clone size derive from that table, while D and trimming were established from the DNA sequence. The sample includes some 210,000 clones, 90% to 95% of them seen just once. Trimming cost V 7 bases and J 0 bases, with 9 bases left between them. Looked up from germline, CDR1 is SGHTA and CDR2 is FQGTGA. This CDR3 spans 13 amino acids. Sequences were obtained from peripheral blood. The chain is built from TRBV7-3 and TRBJ1-1; no firm D call. This clonotype originated in a man between 25 and 39 years old with acute or convalescent COVID-19. CDR3 bases: TGTGCCAGCAAAATTTCGGTGAACACTGAAGCTTTCTTT. It yields the protein CASKISVNTEAFF.